These 15 T cell receptor beta chains originate from one sample sequenced in a study of blood T cell repertoires in COVID-19. The assay was immunoSEQ multiplex PCR, and TCRdb's table has in-frame clones only and misses some. The sample includes 250,000 or so clones, 85% to 95% of them seen just once. Sequenced input: PBMCs or T cells enriched from blood (not recorded which). These TCRs come from a man aged 40-49 years who had been exposed to COVID-19.

This rearrangement joins TRBV3-1 (or the pseudogene TRBV3-2) to TRBJ2-7; maybe TRBD2 (5 bases). The V and J ends lost 0 bases and 3 bases respectively, with 12 bases between them. The germline gives CDR1 LGHDT, CDR2 YNNKEL (reference sequence). The CDR3 is 15 amino acids. In DNA form, the CDR3 reads TGTGCCAGCAGCCAAGAATATGAGGGAGACTACGAGCAGTACTTC. Its protein is CASSQEYEGDYEQYF.

The DNA of the CDR3 is TGTGCCAGCACCCCCGGCGGGGCCGCCTCCTACGAGCAGTACTTC. This encodes CASTPGGAASYEQYF. The chain combines TRBV6-5 with TRBJ2-7; weak D call: TRBD2 (6 bases). CDR3 length: 15 residues. V lost 7 bases to trimming and J lost 0 bases, with 16 bases between them. The V gene's germline CDR1 is MNHEY and CDR2 SVGAGI.

This chain joins TRBV4-1 and TRBJ2-1; 8 bases are a match to TRBD2. The CDR3 sequence is 16 residues long. Per the germline V gene, CDR1 is MGHRA and CDR2 is YSYEKL. V was clipped by 3 bases and J by 1 base; unmatched bases: 5. The CDR3 region is CASSQGPGGSYNEQFF. The DNA for the CDR3 is TGCGCCAGCAGCCAGGGCCCGGGAGGGTCCTACAATGAGCAGTTCTTC.

This chain uses TRBV12-3 or TRBV12-4 with TRBJ1-4; the D is unclear. V was clipped by 1 base and J by 16 bases, with 13 bases between them. The CDR3 has 12 amino acids. Here the CDR3 DNA reads TGTGCCAGCAGTTTAGATCTGGGAGTTAGGTTTTTT. Its protein product is CASSLDLGVRFF.

The chain couples TRBV20-1 to TRBJ1-2, with 7 bases matching TRBD1. Germline loops: CDR1 DFQATT, CDR2 SNEGSKA (reference sequence). The V gene end was trimmed by 3 bases and the J gene end by 4 bases; junction bases not matched to a gene: 8. The CDR3 totals 14 residues. The CDR3 sequence is CSASGQGVIYGYTF. For the CDR3, the DNA is TGCAGTGCTAGTGGCCAGGGGGTTATCTATGGCTACACCTTC.

The chain is built from TRBV4-2 and TRBJ1-3; 9 positions match TRBD1. V trimming: 1 base; J trimming: 4 bases; junction bases outside the gene matches: 11. Germline V CDR1 and CDR2: LGHNA, YNFKEQ. This CDR3 comprises 18 residues. The CDR3 sequence is CASSQGTMAGQGGNTIYF. The CDR3 DNA sequence: TGTGCCAGCAGCCAAGGAACCATGGCGGGACAGGGAGGAAACACCATATATTTT.

This chain joins TRBV9 and TRBJ2-3; tentatively, D is TRBD2 (5 bases). The germline V gene encodes CDR1 SGDLS and CDR2 YYNGEE. Trimming left V 3 bases short and J 4 bases short, with 9 bases between. The CDR3 spans 13 residues. CDR3 nucleotide sequence: TGTGCCAGCAGCGGAATACTAGCAGATACGCAGTATTTT. This sequence encodes CASSGILADTQYF.

The chain carries TRBV14 and TRBJ1-2, with TRBD1 matching over 7 bases. Trimming cost V 3 bases and J 4 bases; bases outside gene matches: 5. Germline V gene lookup returns CDR1 SGHDN and CDR2 FVKESK. The CDR3 loop spans 14 amino acids. CDR3 DNA sequence: TGTGCCAGCAGCCAGGACAGGATTCTCTATGGCTACACCTTC. Its translation: CASSQDRILYGYTF. Complete variable domain (other parts from reference TRBV14 and TRBJ1-2): EAGVTQFPSHSVIEKGQTVTLRCDPISGHDNLYWYRRVMGKEIKFLLHFVKESKQDESGMPNNRFLAERTGGTYSTLKVQPAELEDSGVYFCASSQDRILYGYTFGSGTRLTVV.

The rearrangement uses TRBV4-2 and TRBJ2-5; the D gene is possibly TRBD2 (6 bases). Trimming removed 5 bases at V and 4 bases at J, with 17 bases between. The CDR3 has 15 amino acids. The germline V gene has CDR1 LGHNA and CDR2 YNFKEQ. The CDR3 DNA sequence: TGTGCCAGCAGCTCCGGGGGTAATGAGGGAGAGACCCAGTACTTC. Protein product: CASSSGGNEGETQYF.

V is TRBV5-1 and J is TRBJ2-7, with 12 bases identical to TRBD2. The CDR3 is made up of 18 amino acids. V dropped 0 bases and J dropped 0; count of bases not matched to a gene: 7. The germline V gene encodes CDR1 SGHRS and CDR2 YFSETQ. The DNA of the CDR3 is TGCGCCAGCAGCTTGGGGGGACTAGCGGGTGTAAGCTCCTACGAGCAGTACTTC. It codes for CASSLGGLAGVSSYEQYF. Complete variable domain (other parts from reference TRBV5-1 and TRBJ2-7): KAGVTQTPRYLIKTRGQQVTLSCSPISGHRSVSWYQQTPGQGLQFLFEYFSETQRNKGNFPGRFSGRQFSNSRSEMNVSTLELGDSALYLCASSLGGLAGVSSYEQYFGPGTRLTVT.

This chain connects TRBV30 to TRBJ1-5, with D maybe TRBD1 (6 bases). Trimming removed 5 bases from V and 0 bases from J, with 14 bases in between. CDR3 length: 15 residues. CDR1 and CDR2 (germline): GTSNPN, SVGIG (reference sequence). The CDR3 region is CAWEGGGGSNQPQHF. Here the CDR3 DNA reads TGTGCCTGGGAGGGAGGGGGAGGTAGCAATCAGCCCCAGCATTTT.

CDR3 residues: CAWSAREGQPQHF. The CDR3 coding sequence is TGTGCCTGGAGCGCGAGGGAAGGGCAGCCCCAGCATTTT. V is TRBV30 and J is TRBJ1-5; D gene unclear. CDR3 length equals 13 residues. Trimming left V 3 bases short and J 7 bases short, with 13 bases between. The germline CDR1 and CDR2 sequences are GTSNPN and SVGIG (reference sequence).

The chain joins TRBV2 to TRBJ2-5; 10 positions match TRBD2. V was pared by 6 bases and J by 7 bases, with 11 bases of the junction left unmatched. Germline loops: CDR1 SNHLY, CDR2 FYNNEI. CDR3 length: 15 amino acids. The CDR3 region is CASSDPGTSVGTQYF. CDR3 in DNA: TGTGCCAGCAGCGATCCCGGGACTAGCGTTGGGACCCAGTACTTC.

This rearrangement joins TRBV19 to TRBJ2-3; D may be TRBD1 (6 bases). The CDR3 has 14 amino acids. Trimming took 1 base from V and 9 from J, leaving 14 bases between them. CDR1 is LNHDA, CDR2 SQIVND, per germline (reference sequence). The CDR3 DNA sequence: TGTGCCAGTAGTATAGGACAGGAATCTGGGACGCAGTATTTT. Amino acids: CASSIGQESGTQYF.

This clone has a single count. In nucleotides, the CDR3 is TGTGCCAGCCGGACTGAAAGCAATCAGCCCCAGCATTTT. Protein sequence: CASRTESNQPQHF. The chain is built from TRBV28 and TRBJ1-5; D is undetermined. This CDR3 comprises 13 residues. Trimming removed 8 bases at V and 1 base at J, with 9 bases between. Germline values: CDR1 MDHEN, CDR2 SYDVKM.